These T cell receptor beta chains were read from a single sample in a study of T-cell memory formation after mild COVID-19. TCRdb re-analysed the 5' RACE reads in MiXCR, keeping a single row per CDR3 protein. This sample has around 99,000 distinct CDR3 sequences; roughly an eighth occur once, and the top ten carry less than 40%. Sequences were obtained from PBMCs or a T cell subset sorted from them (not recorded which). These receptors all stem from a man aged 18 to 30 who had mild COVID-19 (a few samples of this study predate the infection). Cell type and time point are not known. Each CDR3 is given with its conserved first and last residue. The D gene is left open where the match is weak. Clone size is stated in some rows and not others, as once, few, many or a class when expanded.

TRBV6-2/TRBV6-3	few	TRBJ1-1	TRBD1	CASSYRTGGLTEAFF	TGTGCCAGCAGTTACAGGACAGGGGGCCTCACTGAAGCTTTCTTT
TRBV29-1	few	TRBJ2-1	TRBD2	CSALGGVSYNEQFF	TGCAGCGCCCTCGGGGGGGTTTCCTACAATGAGCAGTTCTTC
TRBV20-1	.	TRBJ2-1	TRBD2	CSARDRLAGDPIYNEQFF	TGCAGTGCTAGAGATCGACTAGCGGGGGACCCAATCTACAATGAGCAGTTCTTC
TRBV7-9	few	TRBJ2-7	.	CASSSSRFELYEQYF	TGTGCCAGCAGCTCAAGTCGATTTGAGCTCTACGAGCAGTACTTC
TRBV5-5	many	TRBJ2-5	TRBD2	CASSLEVAGGRETQYF	TGTGCCAGCAGCTTGGAAGTAGCGGGGGGGCGCGAGACCCAGTACTTC
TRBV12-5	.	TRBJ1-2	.	CASGLPGPNYGYTF	TGTGCTAGTGGTTTGCCGGGGCCGAACTATGGCTACACCTTC
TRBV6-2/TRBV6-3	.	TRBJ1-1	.	CASSYSGIEAFF	TGTGCCAGCAGTTACTCGGGGATTGAAGCTTTCTTT
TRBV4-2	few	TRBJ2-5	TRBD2	CASSQDPSGVLQETQYF	TGTGCCAGCAGCCAAGATCCTAGCGGGGTACTACAAGAGACCCAGTACTTC
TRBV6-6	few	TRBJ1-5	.	CASSGIRGYQPQHF	TGTGCCAGCAGTGGGATACGGGGGTATCAGCCCCAGCATTTT
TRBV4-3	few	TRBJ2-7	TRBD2	CASSQDGREGDEQYF	TGCGCCAGCAGCCAAGATGGGAGGGAAGGCGACGAGCAGTACTTC
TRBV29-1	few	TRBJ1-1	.	CSVKQGLVEAFF	TGCAGCGTTAAACAGGGTCTAGTTGAAGCTTTCTTT
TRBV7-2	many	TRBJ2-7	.	CASGSYEQYF	TGTGCCAGCGGAAGCTACGAGCAGTACTTC
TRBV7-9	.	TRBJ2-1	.	CASSLGGNINEQFF	TGTGCCAGCAGCTTAGGGGGTAATATTAATGAGCAGTTCTTC
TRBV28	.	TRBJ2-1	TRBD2	CASSPVRDTSGSGEQFF	TGTGCCAGCAGTCCGGTGAGGGATACTAGCGGGTCCGGCGAGCAGTTCTTC
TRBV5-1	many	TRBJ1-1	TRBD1	CASSLVTGDVAEAFF	TGCGCCAGCAGCTTGGTGACAGGGGATGTCGCTGAAGCTTTCTTT
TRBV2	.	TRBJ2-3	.	CAKRAEDTDTQYF	TGTGCCAAGAGGGCGGAGGACACAGATACGCAGTATTTT
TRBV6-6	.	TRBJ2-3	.	CASSYRGASTDTQYF	TGTGCCAGCAGTTACCGGGGGGCAAGCACAGATACGCAGTATTTT
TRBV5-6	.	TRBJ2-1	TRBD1	CASSGQGSLHEQFF	TGTGCCAGCAGCGGACAGGGCAGTTTACATGAGCAGTTCTTC
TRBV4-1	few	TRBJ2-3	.	CASSQDYTDTQYF	TGCGCCAGCAGCCAAGACTACACAGATACGCAGTATTTT
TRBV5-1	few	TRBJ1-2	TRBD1	CASSAAGTGYGYTF	TGCGCCAGCAGCGCCGCCGGGACAGGCTATGGCTACACCTTC